This T cell receptor (beta chain) came from a study of cytomegalovirus exposure and HLA in healthy donors. J lost 2 bases, V lost 4 bases, and 4 bases had no gene match. The CDR3 is 14 residues long. Germline V gene lookup returns CDR1 SGDLS and CDR2 YYNGEE. PCR amplification relied on 60 Vbeta primers (plus 13 Jbeta primers). Original processing notes: In a later analysis, about 11 million of around 75 million unique beta chains occurred in at least two donors. TCRdb's table, derived via immunoSEQ multiplex PCR, lists solely in-frame clones and lacks some. V and J calls plus clone size are reproduced from that table; the DNA served to infer D and trimming. The data contain some 180,000 clones, 83% of them singletons. To note about this clone: Its antigen remains unidentified. The sample has other DNA sequences that encode this CDR3 too.

General study findings and limits: While the bulk of TCR sequences proved rare, some public TCRs turned up in many donors. Within an earlier analysis, most TCR beta V segments proved productive either about 87% or about 30% of the time. Later genetic work tied a missense DCLRE1C variant to beta-chain V and J trimming.

The V and J genes are TRBV9 and TRBJ1-2; 8 bases align to TRBD1. Material: PBMCs. The clonotype comes from a man aged 40-49 years in good health and CMV-seropositive. The CDR3 spells CASSPRQGNYGYTF. DNA for the CDR3: TGTGCCAGCAGCCCACGACAGGGGAACTATGGCTACACCTTC.